This TCR beta chain was profiled in a study of Graves' ophthalmopathy and Graves' hyperthyroidism. The overall study: Peripheral blood collection took place at initial diagnosis, before any treatment.

Amplification of TCR beta CDR3 regions used RNA transcripts. Investigators did first-round RT-PCR with HTBI primers, then second-round multiplex PCR. TCRdb re-analysed the multiplex PCR reads in MiXCR, keeping a single row per CDR3 protein. The table lists 500,000 to 800,000 distinct CDR3 sequences, 35% to 50% of them singletons. This receptor was obtained from an adult man with Graves' ophthalmopathy. The sequenced material came from peripheral blood.

CDR3 coding DNA: TGTGCCAGCAGTGAACAGGTTACTAGCCAAGAGACCCAGTACTTC. Amino acid sequence: CASSEQVTSQETQYF. The chain combines TRBV12-3 or TRBV12-4 with TRBJ2-5; D tentatively reads TRBD1 or TRBD2 (5 bases each). The CDR3 has 15 residues. The V end was cut by 5 bases, the J end by 1 base, with 14 bases between.